These 13 T cell receptor beta chains were all obtained from the same sample, sequenced in a study of radiotherapy plus CTLA-4 blockade in lung cancer. TCRdb keeps only in-frame clones here, not all; method: immunoSEQ multiplex PCR. Among around 91,000 clones listed, 88% were seen once. Source: peripheral blood, taken from a patient treated with radiotherapy plus ipilimumab. These receptors were taken from a human donor with non-small cell lung cancer that progressed on radiotherapy plus ipilimumab.

This chain joins TRBV28 and TRBJ1-5, with D unresolved. This CDR3 is built from 14 residues. Germline CDR1 is MDHEN and CDR2 is SYDVKM. The V and J ends lost 3 bases and 2 bases respectively, with 8 bases between them. For the CDR3, the DNA is TGTGCCAGCAGTTTTGGGATTGGCAATCAGCCCCAGCATTTT. Its translation is CASSFGIGNQPQHF. The complete variable domain, with remaining parts taken from reference TRBV28 and TRBJ1-5, reads DVKVTQSSRYLVKRTGEKVFLECVQDMDHENMFWYRQDPGLGLRLIYFSYDVKMKEKGDIPEGYSVSREKKERFSLILESASTNQTSMYLCASSFGIGNQPQHFGDGTRLSIL.

This chain links TRBV18 with TRBJ2-1; 13 bases fit TRBD2. The V segment lost 0 bases and the J segment 7 bases; nucleotides outside the gene matches: 3. Germline V gene data show CDR1 as KGHSH and CDR2 as LQKENI. This CDR3 contains 16 residues. CDR3 sequence (DNA): TGTGCCAGCTCACCACCCGGACTAGCGGGAGAAAATGAGCAGTTCTTC. Translating it yields CASSPPGLAGENEQFF.

The chain joins TRBV7-3 to TRBJ1-5; D not certain. Germline values: CDR1 SGHTA, CDR2 FQGTGA. The CDR3 covers 17 residues. V shed 6 bases and J shed 0 bases, with 18 bases lying between them. The DNA of the CDR3 is TGTGCCAGCAGTTTTAAAAGGGTTATTTATAGCAATCAGCCCCAGCATTTT. Protein: CASSFKRVIYSNQPQHF.

The chain combines TRBV19 with TRBJ1-2, with D unclear. Germline values: CDR1 LNHDA, CDR2 SQIVND (reference sequence). The CDR3 covers 10 residues. Trimming removed 10 bases from V and 4 bases from J, with 7 bases in between. CDR3: CATGTYGYTF. The CDR3 DNA reads TGTGCCACCGGAACCTATGGCTACACCTTC.

The chain combines TRBV29-1 with TRBJ2-3; tentative D call: TRBD1 (6 bases). The germline V gene has CDR1 SQVTM and CDR2 ANQGSEA. The ends were cut back, 4 bases at V and 1 base at J, with 12 bases in the middle. This CDR3 spans 14 amino acids. CDR3 sequence reads: CSVAGVWGTDTQYF. The DNA of the CDR3 is TGCAGCGTTGCAGGGGTCTGGGGCACAGATACGCAGTATTTT.

The genes are TRBV6-6 and TRBJ2-7; perhaps TRBD2 as D (5 bases). Germline V gene data show CDR1 as MNHNY and CDR2 as SVGAGI (reference sequence). V was cut by 6 bases and J by 3 bases, with 18 bases left in between. The CDR3 sequence is 15 residues long. DNA for the CDR3: TGTGCCAGCAGAGCCCGACCTGAGGGTTACTACGAGCAGTACTTC. It encodes CASRARPEGYYEQYF.

The chain recombines TRBV7-9 with TRBJ2-7; possibly TRBD1 or TRBD2 for D (5 bases each). There are 12 residues in the CDR3. Trimming pared 5 bases from V and 7 bases from J, leaving 12 bases between. Germline CDR1 SEHNR, CDR2 FQNEAQ (reference sequence). CDR3 sequence reads: CASSRDLGEQYF. CDR3 DNA sequence: TGTGCCAGCAGCCGGGACCTGGGGGAGCAGTACTTC. Variable domain in full (rest from reference TRBV7-9 and TRBJ2-7): DTGVSQNPRHKITKRGQNVTFRCDPISEHNRLYWYRQTLGQGPEFLTYFQNEAQLEKSRLLSDRFSAERPKGSFSTLEIQRTEQGDSAMYLCASSRDLGEQYFGPGTRLTVT.

The chain carries TRBV6-1 and TRBJ1-1; TRBD1 agrees at 7 bases. CDR3 length equals 14 residues. Germline CDR1 reads MNHNS; CDR2 reads SASEGT. V lost 3 bases, J lost 13 bases, and 14 bases stayed unmatched. CDR3 residues: CASSEGGTVDLDFF. CDR3 DNA: TGTGCCAGCAGTGAGGGCGGGACAGTGGATTTGGATTTCTTT.

This clone was detected only once. The rearrangement uses TRBV6-5 and TRBJ1-3; D is perhaps TRBD1 (6 bases). V lost 7 bases and J 2 bases, leaving 15 bases between the germline ends. The CDR3 spans 15 residues. The V gene's germline CDR1 is MNHEY and CDR2 SVGAGI. Here the CDR3 DNA reads TGTGCCAGCATTGATCCCGGACAGACTGGAAACACCATATATTTT. It codes for CASIDPGQTGNTIYF.

V gene TRBV5-1 combines with J gene TRBJ2-7, with 16 positions matching TRBD2. Germline CDR1 reads SGHRS; CDR2 reads YFSETQ. The J segment lost 4 bases and the V segment lost 3 bases, leaving 7 bases of the junction unmatched. CDR3 length equals 17 residues. DNA for the CDR3: TGCGCCAGCAGCTGGACGGGACTAGCGGGAGGGAAATACGAGCAGTACTTC. It is translated as CASSWTGLAGGKYEQYF.

This rearrangement joins TRBV7-6 to TRBJ2-5; D may be TRBD1 (6 bases). The germline CDR1 and CDR2 sequences are SGHVS and FNYEAQ. V lost 2 bases and J lost 5, with 9 bases in between. The CDR3 has 13 residues. CDR3 loop: CASSLLRGETQYF. The CDR3 coding sequence is TGTGCCAGCAGCTTACTCAGGGGTGAGACCCAGTACTTC.

The chain joins TRBV5-1 to TRBJ2-3, with D perhaps matching TRBD1 (6 bases). The V end was cut by 0 bases, the J end by 4 bases, with 9 bases between. Per the germline V gene, CDR1 is SGHRS and CDR2 is YFSETQ. The CDR3 extends over 14 amino acids. Here the CDR3 reads CASSLETGSDTQYF. CDR3 DNA sequence: TGCGCCAGCAGCTTGGAAACAGGGTCAGATACGCAGTATTTT.

This clone has only a few counts. The chain combines TRBV11-2 with TRBJ2-3, with 9 bases lining up with TRBD2. With V trimmed by 5 bases and J by 3 bases, 6 bases remained unmatched. Germline CDR1 reads SGHAT; CDR2 reads FQNNGV. The CDR3 contains 15 residues. CDR3: CASSTQGLATDTQYF. CDR3 in DNA: TGTGCCAGCAGCACACAGGGACTAGCAACAGATACGCAGTATTTT.